Below, 32 T cell receptor beta chains from the same sample are listed, as sequenced in a study of regulatory T cells in long-lasting Graves disease. Indicated time point: persistent/refractory GD, antithyroid drugs over 5 years with positive TRAb. Extracted PBMC RNA gave rise to the TCR library. Arm-PCR of CDR3 regions and iRepertoire HTBI primers were the basis on which TCR beta libraries were built. TCRdb used MiXCR to reprocess the multiplex PCR reads, holding one entry per CDR3 protein. The table records a few hundred thousand distinct CDR3 sequences, less than 30% of them present only once. The material sequenced was peripheral blood mononuclear cells (PBMCs), taken when the disease was refractory, from a patient treated with antithyroid drugs. The receptor set was obtained from a woman in her forties with Graves disease.

This clonotype was seen many times. The V and J genes are TRBV20-1 and TRBJ1-4; D is ambiguous. V was cut by 0 bases and J by 0 bases, with 5 bases left in between. This CDR3 comprises 14 residues. The germline CDR1 and CDR2 sequences are DFQATT and SNEGSKA (reference sequence). CDR3 in amino acids: CSARDFATNEKLFF. As DNA, the CDR3 is TGCAGTGCTAGAGATTTTGCAACTAATGAAAAACTGTTTTTT.

The chain employs TRBV12-3 or TRBV12-4 and TRBJ2-1, with 7 bases fitting TRBD2. Trimming took 3 bases from V and 7 from J; bases not matched to a gene: 6. There are 14 residues in the CDR3. This CDR3 reads CASSLWVGGNEQFF. DNA for the CDR3: TGTGCCAGCAGTTTGTGGGTGGGAGGGAATGAGCAGTTCTTC.

This rearrangement joins TRBV5-6 to TRBJ2-5; D may be TRBD1 (8 bases). V lost 0 bases, J lost 5 bases, and 14 bases lay in between. The CDR3 sequence is 15 residues long. CDR1 is SGHDT, CDR2 YYEEEE, per germline. CDR3 nucleotide sequence: TGTGCCAGCAGCTTGGAACAGGGGGGGCGGGAGACCCAGTACTTC. Residues: CASSLEQGGRETQYF.

This clonotype turned up a few times. The rearrangement joins TRBV5-4 to TRBJ2-7, with 8 bases fitting TRBD2. This CDR3 has 14 residues. The V gene's germline CDR1 is SGHNT and CDR2 YYREEE (reference sequence). J was trimmed by 0 bases and V by 5 bases; bases with no gene match: 4. DNA of the CDR3: TGTGCCAGCAGGCGGGAGGCCCACTCCTACGAGCAGTACTTC. It translates to CASRREAHSYEQYF. The whole variable domain, remainder taken from reference TRBV5-4 and TRBJ2-7, is ETGVTQSPTHLIKTRGQQVTLRCSSQSGHNTVSWYQQALGQGPQFIFQYYREEENGRGNFPPRFSGLQFPNYSSELNVNALELDDSALYLCASRREAHSYEQYFGPGTRLTVT.

In regard to this clonotype: With a much larger clone just one base away, this may be a read error. The J gene is TRBJ1-1, the V gene TRBV2; 7 positions match TRBD1. The CDR3 runs to 15 residues. After removal of 6 bases from V and 6 bases from J, the junction contained 13 bases not matched to a gene. Germline CDR1 SNHLY, CDR2 FYNNEI. CDR3 protein: CASSLGQKYNAEAFF. In DNA form, the CDR3 reads TGTGCCAGCAGCCTGGGACAGAAATACAACGCTGAAGCTTTCTTT.

A word on this clonotype: A read error may produce the germline difference seen at one junction end. The V and J genes are TRBV6-1 and TRBJ1-3; TRBD1 might be the D (5 bases). The length of the CDR3 is 14 residues. Germline CDR1 is MNHNS and CDR2 is SASEGT. The CDR3 is CASSEGAPGNTIYF. DNA for the CDR3: TGTGCCAGCAGCGAAGGGGCTCCTGGAAACACCATATATTTT.

This clonotype has ten or more counts. This chain joins TRBV28 and TRBJ2-7; D call uncertain. Trimming pared 5 bases from V and 2 bases from J, leaving 13 bases between. This CDR3 has 14 amino acids. Germline V gene sequence: CDR1 MDHEN, CDR2 SYDVKM. CDR3 amino acids: CASSPRTTAYEQYF. CDR3 DNA: TGTGCCAGCAGTCCACGGACGACGGCCTACGAGCAGTACTTC.

The CDR3 nucleotides read TGTGCCTGGAGTGTACCCGGCGATGAAGCTTTCTTT. This sequence encodes CAWSVPGDEAFF. The V call is TRBV30, the J call TRBJ1-1; unclear D gene. Looked up from germline, CDR1 is GTSNPN and CDR2 is SVGIG (reference sequence). This CDR3 has 12 residues. The V gene lost 0 bases and the J gene lost 7 bases, with 9 bases spanning the gap.

V is TRBV20-1 and J is TRBJ1-6, with TRBD1 identical over 9 bases. The CDR3 covers 14 residues. The V and J ends lost 4 bases and 10 bases, in that order; junction bases with no gene match: 8. The germline CDR1 and CDR2 sequences are DFQATT and SNEGSKA (reference sequence). The CDR3 DNA reads as TGCAGTGCTAACCCCGGGACAGGGACGTCACCCCTCCACTTT. Its protein is CSANPGTGTSPLHF.

This clonotype was seen repeatedly, ten times or more. The rearrangement links TRBV28 to TRBJ2-5; TRBD1 agrees at 11 bases. Trimming took 4 bases from V and 4 from J; bases not matched to a gene: 8. Per germline, CDR1 MDHEN and CDR2 SYDVKM. This CDR3 has 16 residues. This CDR3 is CASSSSGQGALETQYF. CDR3 nucleotides: TGTGCCAGCAGTTCCTCCGGACAGGGGGCTTTAGAGACCCAGTACTTC.

The rearrangement uses TRBV19 and TRBJ2-7; 7 positions match TRBD1. From germline, CDR1 is LNHDA and CDR2 SQIVND (reference sequence). The CDR3 has 14 residues. With V trimmed by 5 bases and J by 3 bases, 7 bases remained unmatched. CDR3 DNA: TGTGCCAGTAGTGGAAGGACAGGTTTCTACGAGCAGTACTTC. This codes for CASSGRTGFYEQYF.

This clonotype has at least ten counts. The chain has TRBV29-1 and TRBJ2-5; maybe TRBD2 (5 bases). The CDR3 extends over 12 amino acids. The V and J ends lost 7 bases and 0 bases respectively, with 9 bases between them. CDR1 is SQVTM and CDR2 is ANQGSEA in the germline V gene. CDR3 residues: CSETTYQETQYF. In DNA form, the CDR3 reads TGCAGCGAGACTACCTACCAAGAGACCCAGTACTTC.

This clonotype was counted ten times or more. This sequence joins TRBV28 and TRBJ2-7, with D perhaps matching TRBD1 (6 bases). The CDR3 consists of 14 residues. V lost 7 bases and J lost 6, with 19 bases in between. Germline values: CDR1 MDHEN, CDR2 SYDVKM. CDR3 in DNA: TGTGCCAGCAAGGGGGATCACAGGTTGGTCGAGCAGTACTTC. Translated, it gives CASKGDHRLVEQYF.

The V gene is TRBV12-3 or TRBV12-4, the J gene TRBJ2-1; no definite D call. V lost 2 bases, J lost 0 bases, and 17 bases lay in between. The CDR3 extends over 18 amino acids. In DNA form, the CDR3 reads TGTGCCAGCAGTTTAAGGCGCCTGAATCTCAGCTCCTACAATGAGCAGTTCTTC. Encoded protein: CASSLRRLNLSSYNEQFF.

This clonotype has at least ten counts. The V gene is TRBV6-1, the J gene TRBJ1-5, with D possibly matching TRBD1 (5 bases). CDR1 MNHNS and CDR2 SASEGT come from the germline V gene. The CDR3 covers 16 residues. Trimming removed 1 base at V and 5 bases at J, with 15 bases between. The CDR3 spells CASSEVGTTVDQPQHF. CDR3 in DNA: TGTGCCAGCAGTGAAGTCGGGACGACGGTCGATCAGCCCCAGCATTTT.

Comments on this clonotype: A much larger clone is a single base away; this may be a read error. The rearrangement joins TRBV24-1 to TRBJ2-5; 8 nucleotides align to TRBD1. Germline assignment: CDR1 KGHDR and CDR2 SFDVKD. This CDR3 has 13 residues. In DNA form, the CDR3 reads TGTACCACCAGTCCAGGGGGCGAAGAGACCCAGTACTTC. Residues: CTTSPGGEETQYF.

This clonotype was picked up a small number of times. This sequence joins TRBV10-2 and TRBJ1-5; 7 bases are shared with TRBD1. The CDR3 contains 16 residues. The junction had 11 bases not matched to a gene; V was cut back by 2 bases and J by 7 bases. The germline gives CDR1 WSHSY, CDR2 SAAADI. The CDR3 DNA sequence: TGCGCCAGCAGTGAGGGTGGGAGGGGGCGAGACCAGCCCCAGCATTTT. Translation: CASSEGGRGRDQPQHF.

V and J are TRBV9 and TRBJ2-2, with D possibly matching TRBD2 (6 bases). The CDR3 has 17 residues. Germline-derived CDR1 and CDR2 are SGDLS and YYNGEE. Trimming left V 3 bases short and J 2 bases short, with 17 bases between. The CDR3 DNA follows: TGTGCCAGCAGCGGGGGAGGTTATACGATAAACACCGGGGAGCTGTTTTTT. Translated, it gives CASSGGGYTINTGELFF.

This clonotype has at least ten counts. The chain recombines TRBV29-1 with TRBJ2-7, with D unclear. V gave up 2 bases and J gave up 5 bases, with 10 bases separating them. The CDR3 extends over 12 amino acids. The V gene's germline CDR1 is SQVTM and CDR2 ANQGSEA. DNA of the CDR3: TGCAGCGTTGAAAGGGCTGGGAACGAGCAGTACTTC. Its translation: CSVERAGNEQYF.

This clonotype has a handful of counts. The genes are TRBV5-1 and TRBJ2-2; TRBD2 agrees at 10 bases. The ends lost 4 bases at V and 4 bases at J; junction bases unmatched: 7. This CDR3 spans 16 amino acids. CDR1 is SGHRS, CDR2 YFSETQ, per germline. CDR3 in DNA: TGCGCCAGCAGCCCCCAGACTAGCGGGTCCACCGGGGAGCTGTTTTTT. Protein: CASSPQTSGSTGELFF. Variable domain in full (rest from reference TRBV5-1 and TRBJ2-2): KAGVTQTPRYLIKTRGQQVTLSCSPISGHRSVSWYQQTPGQGLQFLFEYFSETQRNKGNFPGRFSGRQFSNSRSEMNVSTLELGDSALYLCASSPQTSGSTGELFFGEGSRLTVL.

A remark on this clonotype: A much larger clone differs from this one at a single base, so this may be a read error. The V gene is TRBV28, the J gene TRBJ2-1; 7 bases match TRBD2. The CDR3 is 16 residues long. With 5 bases clipped from V and 4 bases from J, the junction kept 11 bases outside the gene matches. The germline V gene encodes CDR1 MDHEN and CDR2 SYDVKM. The CDR3 reads CASSGLGGGMYNEQFF. In nucleotides, the CDR3 is TGTGCCAGCAGTGGATTGGGGGGAGGGATGTACAATGAGCAGTTCTTC.

The V and J genes are TRBV11-2 and TRBJ2-5, with 14 bases identical to TRBD2. This CDR3 spans 16 amino acids. Unmatched junction bases numbered 7, after V lost 5 bases and J lost 5 bases. Germline-derived CDR1 and CDR2 are SGHAT and FQNNGV. The chain's CDR3 is CASSVGLAGALETQYF. As DNA, the CDR3 is TGTGCCAGCAGCGTGGGACTAGCGGGAGCCTTGGAGACCCAGTACTTC. The variable domain in full, completed from reference TRBV11-2 and TRBJ2-5, reads EAGVAQSPRYKIIEKRQSVAFWCNPISGHATLYWYQQILGQGPKLLIQFQNNGVVDDSQLPKDRFSAERLKGVDSTLKIQPAKLEDSAVYLCASSVGLAGALETQYFGPGTRLLVL.

This clonotype was observed a few times. The chain couples TRBV6-1 to TRBJ2-6; a weak D match, TRBD2 (5 bases). The CDR3 is 16 amino acids. Germline CDR1 reads MNHNS; CDR2 reads SASEGT. The ends were cut back, 6 bases at V and 0 bases at J, with 12 bases in the middle. This CDR3 reads CASRSLRGSGANVLTF. The CDR3 bases are TGTGCCAGCAGATCCCTCCGGGGCTCTGGGGCCAACGTCCTGACTTTC.

This clonotype was counted between two and nine times. The rearrangement links TRBV7-3 to TRBJ1-1; D gene ambiguous. The V and J ends lost 1 base and 8 bases respectively, with 17 bases between them. The length of the CDR3 is 15 residues. Per the germline V gene, CDR1 is SGHTA and CDR2 is FQGTGA. This CDR3 is CASSLIPQIPVEAFF. For the CDR3, the DNA is TGTGCCAGCAGCTTAATCCCCCAGATTCCGGTAGAAGCTTTCTTT.

This clonotype was seen many times. The rearrangement uses TRBV2 and TRBJ1-4; D is possibly TRBD1 (6 bases). The CDR3 is made up of 13 amino acids. CDR1 and CDR2 (germline): SNHLY, FYNNEI. Between the trimmed V and J ends, which lost 8 bases and 4 bases, there was a span of 11 bases. CDR3 amino acids: CASHRDINEKLFF. The CDR3 DNA reads as TGTGCCAGCCATCGGGACATTAATGAAAAACTGTTTTTT.

This clonotype was counted a few times. This sequence joins TRBV29-1 and TRBJ1-1, with D uncertain. Germline-derived CDR1 and CDR2 are SQVTM and ANQGSEA. The V gene lost 4 bases and the J gene lost 3 bases, with 6 bases spanning the gap. The CDR3 sequence is 11 residues long. CDR3 in DNA: TGCAGCGTTGTTGAGTACACTGAAGCTTTCTTT. This sequence encodes CSVVEYTEAFF.

In the case of this clonotype: With a much larger clone just one base away, this may be a read error. V and J are TRBV11-2 and TRBJ2-4, with TRBD1 matching 9 bases. Germline loops: CDR1 SGHAT, CDR2 FQNNGV. CDR3 length: 14 residues. The CDR3: CASSSRQGGNTQYF. The CDR3 bases are TGTGCCAGCAGTTCACGACAGGGGGGAAACACTCAGTACTTC.

This clonotype was recorded at least ten times. The V call is TRBV28, the J call TRBJ2-7; TRBD2 agrees at 7 bases. Trimming removed 8 bases from V and 3 bases from J; junction bases left unmatched: 10. The CDR3 covers 14 residues. Germline V gene data show CDR1 as MDHEN and CDR2 as SYDVKM. The CDR3 region is CASSSRGSNYEQYF. The CDR3 DNA reads TGTGCCAGCTCCTCACGCGGGAGTAACTACGAGCAGTACTTC.

This clonotype has at least ten counts. The CDR3 is CASKGSRTYEQYF. DNA for the CDR3: TGTGCCAGCAAGGGGTCTCGAACTTACGAGCAGTACTTC. This chain joins TRBV27 and TRBJ2-7; D is possibly TRBD1 (5 bases). V shed 7 bases and J shed 4 bases, with 14 bases lying between them. The CDR3 spans 13 residues. Germline V gives CDR1 MNHEY, CDR2 SMNVEV (reference sequence).

The chain is built from TRBV7-6 and TRBJ2-2, with D perhaps TRBD2 (6 bases). The CDR3 extends over 13 amino acids. Germline V gene data show CDR1 as SGHVS and CDR2 as FNYEAQ. V lost 11 bases to trimming and J lost 7 bases, with 17 bases between them. For the CDR3, the DNA is TGTGCCCCAGCCCGGGGGACCCTCGGGGAGCTGTTTTTT. Translating it yields CAPARGTLGELFF.

This clonotype was counted many times. The J gene is TRBJ1-2, the V gene TRBV28; unclear D gene. Germline V gives CDR1 MDHEN, CDR2 SYDVKM. Deletions cut 0 bases from V and 4 bases from J, with 9 bases between. The CDR3 sequence is 14 residues long. For the CDR3, the DNA is TGTGCCAGCAGTTTATGGTCAGACGTCTATGGCTACACCTTC. As protein: CASSLWSDVYGYTF.

This chain links TRBV5-1 with TRBJ2-7; 13 nucleotides agree with TRBD2. With 2 bases clipped from V and 3 bases from J, the junction kept 5 bases outside the gene matches. This CDR3 comprises 16 residues. Germline V gives CDR1 SGHRS, CDR2 YFSETQ. The CDR3 DNA reads as TGCGCCAGCAGCTTTTCCGGGACTAGCGGGATCTACGAGCAGTACTTC. Amino acid sequence: CASSFSGTSGIYEQYF. Full variable domain (outside the CDR3, taken from reference TRBV5-1 and TRBJ2-7): KAGVTQTPRYLIKTRGQQVTLSCSPISGHRSVSWYQQTPGQGLQFLFEYFSETQRNKGNFPGRFSGRQFSNSRSEMNVSTLELGDSALYLCASSFSGTSGIYEQYFGPGTRLTVT.